Following are 19 T cell receptor beta chains from one sample sequenced in a study of cytomegalovirus exposure and HLA in healthy donors. PCR used 60 Vbeta primers and 13 Jbeta primers. The protocol was immunoSEQ multiplex PCR, while the TCRdb copy is restricted to in-frame clones and leaves out a portion. The sample contains 75,000 to 100,000 clones, approximately 74% of which appear only once. Sequenced sample: PBMCs. The receptor source for this set is a woman aged 70-85 years in good health and CMV-seropositive.

The chain joins TRBV7-8 to TRBJ1-6; D unresolved. Trimming left V 3 bases short and J 8 bases short, with 8 bases between. Germline assignment: CDR1 SGHVS and CDR2 FQNEAQ. The length of the CDR3 is 13 residues. Here the CDR3 reads CASSFNEDSPLHF. Written as DNA, the CDR3 is TGTGCCAGCAGCTTCAATGAGGATTCACCCCTCCACTTT. Using reference TRBV7-8 and TRBJ1-6 for the parts outside the CDR3, the full variable domain is GAGVSQSPRYKVAKRGQDVALRCDPISGHVSLFWYQQALGQGPEFLTYFQNEAQLDKSGLPSDRFFAERPEGSVSTLKIQRTQQEDSAVYLCASSFNEDSPLHFGNGTRLTVT.

The rearrangement uses TRBV5-1 and TRBJ2-2; 7 bases are shared with TRBD2. With V trimmed by 7 bases and J by 3 bases, 3 bases remained unmatched. The germline V gene has CDR1 SGHRS and CDR2 YFSETQ. This CDR3 region has 13 residues. DNA for the CDR3: TGCGCCAGCGGTGCGGGGGACACCGGGGAGCTGTTTTTT. Encoded protein: CASGAGDTGELFF.

The chain has TRBV6-1 and TRBJ2-2; 8 nucleotides line up with TRBD1. The CDR3 runs to 15 residues. Germline CDR1 and CDR2: MNHNS and SASEGT. V lost 6 bases, J lost 2 bases, and 5 bases stayed unmatched. This CDR3 reads CASSRTGLNTGELFF. CDR3 in DNA: TGTGCCAGCAGCCGGACAGGGCTTAACACCGGGGAGCTGTTTTTT.

The chain carries TRBV25-1 and TRBJ1-2; TRBD1 matches at 7 bases. Germline CDR1 reads MGHDK; CDR2 reads SYGVNS. Trimming removed 4 bases from V and 8 bases from J; junction bases left unmatched: 4. This CDR3 comprises 12 residues. The CDR3 region has the DNA TGTGCCAGCAGTGCCGGGACAGCCGGCTACACCTTC. Its protein is CASSAGTAGYTF.

This chain uses TRBV5-1 with TRBJ2-3; a possible D gene is TRBD1 (6 bases). Germline V gene data show CDR1 as SGHRS and CDR2 as YFSETQ. The CDR3 extends over 14 amino acids. Trimming shortened V by 3 bases and J by 0 bases, and 8 bases separated the two germline ends. Here the CDR3 reads CASSSTGSTDTQYF. CDR3 sequence (DNA): TGCGCCAGCAGCTCCACAGGGAGCACAGATACGCAGTATTTT.

V is TRBV5-1 and J is TRBJ2-7; D not certain. The CDR3 contains 15 residues. Germline V gives CDR1 SGHRS, CDR2 YFSETQ. Trimming shortened V by 1 base and J by 4 bases, and 15 bases separated the two germline ends. CDR3 coding DNA: TGCGCCAGCAGCTTGTCCCGCGAGTTCCCTTACGAGCAGTACTTC. Protein sequence: CASSLSREFPYEQYF.

The chain uses TRBV5-1 and TRBJ2-5; the match to TRBD2 covers 7 bases. CDR1 and CDR2 (germline): SGHRS, YFSETQ. There are 13 residues in the CDR3. The ends lost 4 bases at V and 5 bases at J; junction bases unmatched: 5. The CDR3 is CASSRTSVETQYF. The CDR3 DNA reads TGCGCCAGCAGCCGGACTAGTGTGGAGACCCAGTACTTC.

This chain links TRBV6-6 with TRBJ2-7, with a tentative D call TRBD2 (6 bases). The V end was cut by 5 bases, the J end by 1 base, with 15 bases between. The germline V gene encodes CDR1 MNHNY and CDR2 SVGAGI (reference sequence). The CDR3 runs 15 residues. For the CDR3, the DNA is TGTGCCAGCAGTGAGACGCGCGGGGCTTCCTACGAGCAGTACTTC. Translation: CASSETRGASYEQYF.

This chain connects TRBV19 to TRBJ2-7, with D maybe TRBD2 (5 bases). This CDR3 comprises 12 residues. Germline V CDR1 and CDR2: LNHDA, SQIVND (reference sequence). Trimming took off 5 bases at V and 7 bases at J, with 12 bases between the two ends. DNA of the CDR3: TGTGCCAGTAGTTCCCGGGATTGGGAGCAGTACTTC. It yields the protein CASSSRDWEQYF.

The chain has TRBV5-1 and TRBJ1-1; weak D call: TRBD1 (6 bases). CDR3 length equals 15 residues. The V gene lost 0 bases and the J gene lost 0 bases, with 9 bases spanning the gap. From germline, CDR1 is SGHRS and CDR2 YFSETQ. CDR3 protein: CASSLAGDMNTEAFF. CDR3 sequence (DNA): TGCGCCAGCAGCTTGGCAGGGGACATGAACACTGAAGCTTTCTTT.

The chain combines TRBV5-1 with TRBJ2-2, with TRBD1 matching over 7 bases. This CDR3 region has 15 residues. CDR1 and CDR2 from the germline V gene are SGHRS and YFSETQ. Germline trimming cut 2 bases from V and 4 bases from J; bases unmatched to any gene: 5. The CDR3 region is CASSFGRGITGELFF. The CDR3 nucleotides read TGCGCCAGCAGCTTCGGCAGGGGGATCACCGGGGAGCTGTTTTTT.

The chain has TRBV12-5 and TRBJ1-5; no clear D. This CDR3 has 13 amino acids. V lost 11 bases and J lost 4, with 15 bases in between. The germline gives CDR1 LGHNT, CDR2 FRNRAP. The CDR3 reads CAGGLTRNQPQHF. DNA of the CDR3: TGTGCTGGAGGGCTGACCAGGAATCAGCCCCAGCATTTT.

V usage is TRBV6-6 and J usage is TRBJ2-2; 8 nucleotides agree with TRBD1. Per germline, CDR1 MNHNY and CDR2 SVGAGI (reference sequence). With 0 bases clipped from V and 5 bases from J, the junction kept 5 bases outside the gene matches. The CDR3 has 16 residues. CDR3 in amino acids: CASSYSQGVSTGELFF. CDR3 sequence (DNA): TGTGCCAGCAGTTACTCACAGGGGGTTTCGACCGGGGAGCTGTTTTTT.

The genes are TRBV9 and TRBJ2-3; D is ambiguous. CDR1 and CDR2 from the germline V gene are SGDLS and YYNGEE. V lost 7 bases, J lost 2 bases, and 11 bases lay in between. This CDR3 spans 13 amino acids. CDR3 DNA: TGTGCCAGCCGGAGAGAGGCCACAGATACGCAGTATTTT. This codes for CASRREATDTQYF.

The gene calls are TRBV5-1 and TRBJ2-2, with D possibly TRBD1 on 6 matching bases. V lost 6 bases and J lost 5, with 14 bases in between. Germline CDR1 SGHRS, CDR2 YFSETQ. The CDR3 spans 14 residues. The CDR3 sequence: CASKSAGVTGELFF. CDR3 coding DNA: TGCGCCAGCAAGTCGGCAGGGGTGACCGGGGAGCTGTTTTTT.

V gene TRBV7-2 combines with J gene TRBJ2-7, with 9 nucleotides matching TRBD2. Germline V gene data show CDR1 as SGHTA and CDR2 as FQGNSA. This CDR3 has 15 residues. V lost 7 bases, J lost 7 bases, and 14 bases stayed unmatched. In DNA form, the CDR3 reads TGTGCCAGCACCATGGGGGGACTAGCCTTAAGGGAGCAGTACTTC. Its translation: CASTMGGLALREQYF.

This chain links TRBV10-3 with TRBJ1-5; TRBD1 matches 8 bases. V gave up 3 bases and J gave up 4 bases; unmatched junction bases: 5. There are 15 residues in the CDR3. CDR1 and CDR2 from the germline V gene are ENHRY and SYGVKD. CDR3 in DNA: TGTGCCATCAGTGAAGGAGGACAGGGAAATCAGCCCCAGCATTTT. Its translation is CAISEGGQGNQPQHF.

As regards this clone: An end of the junction does not agree with germline; a read error may underlie this. V gene TRBV28 combines with J gene TRBJ1-6; D gene uncertain. The CDR3 covers 12 residues. In germline, CDR1 is MDHEN, CDR2 SYDVKM. The CDR3 nucleotides are TGTGCCGGCAGTTTAAAGCCATTATCCCTCCACTTT. This sequence encodes CAGSLKPLSLHF. The whole variable domain, filled in from reference TRBV28 and TRBJ1-6, reads DVKVTQSSRYLVKRTGEKVFLECVQDMDHENMFWYRQDPGLGLRLIYFSYDVKMKEKGDIPEGYSVSREKKERFSLILESASTNQTSMYLCAGSLKPLSLHFGNGTRLTVT.

This chain joins TRBV13 and TRBJ1-5; 12 positions agree with TRBD1. There are 17 residues in the CDR3. V was pared by 0 bases and J by 5 bases, with 5 bases of the junction left unmatched. CDR1 and CDR2 from the germline V gene are PRHDT and FYEKMQ (reference sequence). This CDR3 reads CASSLGVGTGGDQPQHF. The CDR3 DNA follows: TGTGCCAGCAGCTTAGGGGTCGGGACAGGGGGCGATCAGCCCCAGCATTTT.